These 27 T cell receptor beta chains share one sample of origin, sequenced in a study of T cells in Graves' hyperthyroidism and ophthalmopathy. TCR beta CDR3 region amplification was performed from RNA transcripts. When the TCR CDR3 underwent first-round RT-PCR, the HTBI primer set was used. In TCRdb, the multiplex PCR reads were re-called with MiXCR into one record per CDR3 protein. The table lists approximately 400,000 distinct CDR3 sequences, roughly 14% of them singletons. Sequencing was performed on blood. Receptor source: a woman between 18 and 30 years old with Graves' hyperthyroidism that later progressed to Graves' ophthalmopathy.

This clonotype was observed a few times. This sequence joins TRBV19 and TRBJ1-1; D is uncertain. From germline, CDR1 is LNHDA and CDR2 SQIVND (reference sequence). The CDR3 loop spans 12 amino acids. V gave up 2 bases and J gave up 7 bases, with 8 bases separating them. CDR3 region: CASSIIGDEAFF. In nucleotides, the CDR3 is TGTGCCAGTAGTATAATTGGGGATGAAGCTTTCTTT.

This clonotype appeared a few times. The V call is TRBV4-2, the J call TRBJ1-1; perhaps TRBD1 as D (6 bases). The germline gives CDR1 LGHNA, CDR2 YNFKEQ. V lost 2 bases and J lost 2, with 12 bases in between. CDR3 size: 15 residues. CDR3 in DNA: TGTGCCAGCAGCCAAAAAAACAGGGAAAACACTGAAGCTTTCTTT. Translated, it gives CASSQKNRENTEAFF.

This clonotype occurred many times. The chain carries TRBV19 and TRBJ1-6; the match to TRBD1 covers 7 bases. Germline trimming cut 6 bases from V and 6 bases from J; bases unmatched to any gene: 8. The CDR3 totals 15 residues. Germline V gene lookup returns CDR1 LNHDA and CDR2 SQIVND (reference sequence). DNA of the CDR3: TGTGCCAGTAGCACTGACAGGGATGGTAATTCACCCCTCCACTTT. This sequence encodes CASSTDRDGNSPLHF.

CDR3 bases: TGTGCCAGCAGTGCACCCGGGACAGGGGGCGCGGTGGGGGAGCTGTTTTTT. Protein: CASSAPGTGGAVGELFF. The chain uses TRBV25-1 and TRBJ2-2; 12 bases are shared with TRBD1. The CDR3 is made up of 17 amino acids. Germline lookup yields CDR1 MGHDK and CDR2 SYGVNS. Trimming cost V 4 bases and J 8 bases; bases outside gene matches: 11.

This clonotype was recorded a few times. One junction end does not reproduce the germline sequence, and a read error may be involved. This chain links TRBV20-1 with TRBJ2-1; D unresolved. The CDR3 runs to 11 residues. In germline, CDR1 is DFQATT, CDR2 SNEGSKA (reference sequence). The CDR3 sequence: CNAPLVDEQFF. The CDR3 DNA follows: TGCAATGCTCCTCTTGTGGATGAGCAGTTCTTC.

The chain employs TRBV7-9 and TRBJ1-4; tentative D call: TRBD1 (5 bases). Germline CDR1 is SEHNR and CDR2 is FQNEAQ (reference sequence). The CDR3 totals 12 residues. V was cut by 11 bases and J by 8 bases, with 15 bases left in between. The CDR3 DNA is TGTGCCTCAGGGAGGGAAGGGGAAAAACTGTTTTTT. It yields the protein CASGREGEKLFF.

This clonotype has a count of ten or more. The chain employs TRBV20-1 and TRBJ2-3, with D hard to call. The CDR3 spans 14 residues. CDR1 and CDR2 (germline): DFQATT, SNEGSKA (reference sequence). The V and J ends lost 0 bases and 4 bases respectively, with 11 bases between them. The DNA of the CDR3 is TGCAGTGCTAGAGATCAGCCAATCCCAGATACGCAGTATTTT. Its translation is CSARDQPIPDTQYF.

This clonotype was recorded many times. The genes are TRBV6-1 and TRBJ1-2; TRBD1 agrees at 12 bases. Trimming took 5 bases from V and 2 from J; bases not matched to a gene: 3. Per the germline V gene, CDR1 is MNHNS and CDR2 is SASEGT. This CDR3 has 15 residues. The CDR3 coding sequence is TGTGCCAGCAGTTACGGGACAGGGGGCAACTATGGCTACACCTTC. Translation: CASSYGTGGNYGYTF.

Many counts were recorded for this clonotype. The chain recombines TRBV12-3 or TRBV12-4 with TRBJ1-4; unclear D gene. The CDR3 is made up of 15 amino acids. The V end was cut by 4 bases, the J end by 0 bases, with 9 bases between. The CDR3 DNA sequence: TGTGCCAGCAGTTATTTCGCAGCAACTAATGAAAAACTGTTTTTT. Translation gives CASSYFAATNEKLFF.

This clonotype appeared many times. The chain links TRBV11-2 to TRBJ2-3; 8 bases agree with TRBD1. The V segment lost 5 bases and the J segment 0 bases; nucleotides outside the gene matches: 7. The CDR3 sequence is 16 residues long. Germline V lookup: CDR1 SGHAT, CDR2 FQNNGV. The CDR3 protein is CASSQGQGPSTDTQYF. CDR3 bases: TGTGCCAGCAGCCAAGGACAGGGACCTAGCACAGATACGCAGTATTTT.

V usage is TRBV5-4 and J usage is TRBJ1-1; 7 bases are shared with TRBD1. The CDR3 spans 15 residues. Germline lookup yields CDR1 SGHNT and CDR2 YYREEE (reference sequence). The J segment lost 5 bases and the V segment lost 0 bases, leaving 7 bases of the junction unmatched. The CDR3 sequence is CASSLGDRAGTEAFF. The DNA for the CDR3 is TGTGCCAGCAGCTTGGGCGACAGGGCAGGGACTGAAGCTTTCTTT.

The J gene is TRBJ1-2, the V gene TRBV29-1; no firm D call. The CDR3 consists of 12 residues. Germline V gene lookup returns CDR1 SQVTM and CDR2 ANQGSEA. The germline V and J ends were trimmed by 6 bases and 3 bases, with 11 bases remaining between them. The CDR3 DNA follows: TGCAGCGTCGGCCCGGAGTACTATGGCTACACCTTC. Translating it yields CSVGPEYYGYTF. The full variable domain, with the rest looked up from reference TRBV29-1 and TRBJ1-2, is SAVISQKPSRDICQRGTSLTIQCQVDSQVTMMFWYRQQPGQSLTLIATANQGSEATYESGFVIDKFPISRPNLTFSTLTVSNMSPEDSSIYLCSVGPEYYGYTFGSGTRLTVV.

In the case of this clonotype: This sequence may be a read error, since a much larger clone differs from it by one base. The chain has TRBV24-1 and TRBJ2-6, with D unclear. The CDR3 has 18 residues. The germline V and J ends were trimmed by 3 bases and 0 bases, with 14 bases remaining between them. Germline values: CDR1 KGHDR, CDR2 SFDVKD. The DNA of the CDR3 is TGTGCCACCAGTGATCTTCCCAGAGGCAGCTCTGGGGCCAACGTCCTGACTTTC. It specifies CATSDLPRGSSGANVLTF.

The table lists this clonotype with a few counts. This rearrangement joins TRBV18 to TRBJ1-5, with D uncertain. The V gene's germline CDR1 is KGHSH and CDR2 LQKENI. V dropped 2 bases and J dropped 0 bases, with 11 bases sitting between them. CDR3 length: 16 amino acids. The CDR3 region has the DNA TGTGCCAGCTCACCAAGCAGCTCCCCTAGCAATCAGCCCCAGCATTTT. Residues: CASSPSSSPSNQPQHF.

In its sample, this clonotype was seen many times. The chain is built from TRBV12-3 or TRBV12-4 and TRBJ2-1; tentative D call: TRBD2 (5 bases). V was shortened by 3 bases and J by 10 bases, with 7 bases between the two germline ends. The CDR3 has 11 residues. The CDR3 coding sequence is TGTGCCAGCAGTTTTGAGCGGGAGCAGTTCTTC. It specifies CASSFEREQFF.

This rearrangement joins TRBV7-6 to TRBJ2-6, with D uncertain. Per the germline V gene, CDR1 is SGHVS and CDR2 is FNYEAQ. Trimming removed 5 bases at V and 0 bases at J, with 11 bases between. The CDR3 runs 16 residues. The CDR3: CASSTDIVSGANVLTF. In DNA form, the CDR3 reads TGTGCCAGCAGCACAGACATCGTCTCTGGGGCCAACGTCCTGACTTTC.

This clonotype was found a few times. CDR3 in amino acids: CASSTYLAEGGTDTQYF. For the CDR3, the DNA is TGTGCCAGCAGCACCTACCTGGCGGAAGGGGGCACAGATACGCAGTATTTT. V and J are TRBV3-1 and TRBJ2-3, with D maybe TRBD1 (5 bases). The CDR3 has 17 residues. CDR1 and CDR2 from the germline V gene are LGHDT and YNNKEL (reference sequence). Trimming shortened V by 5 bases and J by 1 base, and 19 bases separated the two germline ends.

The table lists this clonotype with many counts. The chain is built from TRBV7-8 and TRBJ2-2; D remains ambiguous. Trimming took off 6 bases at V and 4 bases at J, with 15 bases between the two ends. The germline V gene has CDR1 SGHVS and CDR2 FQNEAQ. The CDR3 contains 15 residues. This CDR3 is CASRSASISTGELFF. The CDR3 nucleotides read TGTGCCAGCAGGTCTGCTTCGATTTCCACCGGGGAGCTGTTTTTT.

This clonotype was picked up many times. The gene calls are TRBV5-5 and TRBJ1-2; 8 bases fit TRBD1. Losses at the gene ends were 0 bases for V and 6 bases for J; bases not matched to a gene: 7. The CDR3 is made up of 15 amino acids. Germline V gives CDR1 SGHKS, CDR2 YYEKEE (reference sequence). The CDR3 region is CASSLGTGNLHGYTF. The CDR3 DNA reads as TGTGCCAGCAGCTTGGGGACAGGGAATTTGCATGGCTACACCTTC.

The sample holds many counts of this clonotype. The rearrangement uses TRBV28 and TRBJ1-1, with unresolved D. Trimming took off 4 bases at V and 2 bases at J, with 17 bases between the two ends. Per the germline V gene, CDR1 is MDHEN and CDR2 is SYDVKM. The CDR3 runs to 16 residues. The CDR3 protein is CASSYGPRELNTEAFF. In nucleotides, the CDR3 is TGTGCCAGCAGTTATGGGCCACGGGAACTTAACACTGAAGCTTTCTTT.

J is TRBJ1-3 and V is TRBV9; D gene ambiguous. This CDR3 contains 16 residues. V lost 0 bases and J lost 4, with 14 bases in between. Germline-derived CDR1 and CDR2 are SGDLS and YYNGEE. CDR3 region: CASSVEGPASGNTIYF. CDR3 coding DNA: TGTGCCAGCAGCGTAGAAGGACCAGCCAGCGGAAACACCATATATTTT.

Concerning this clonotype itself: A read error may produce the germline difference seen at one junction end. This sequence joins TRBV5-1 and TRBJ1-1; D is unclear. There are 14 residues in the CDR3. The germline CDR1 and CDR2 sequences are SGHRS and YFSETQ. CDR3 coding DNA: TGCTCCAGCAGCTTAAAAAGTGACAACACTGAAGCTTTCTTT. It translates to CSSSLKSDNTEAFF.

In its sample, this clonotype was seen many times. The V call is TRBV11-2, the J call TRBJ2-7, with D hard to call. This CDR3 contains 13 residues. V lost 3 bases, J lost 2 bases, and 8 bases lay in between. Germline CDR1 reads SGHAT; CDR2 reads FQNNGV. The CDR3 here is CASSLGMTYEQYF. DNA for the CDR3: TGTGCCAGCAGCTTGGGCATGACCTACGAGCAGTACTTC.

This clonotype was detected ten times or more. This chain connects TRBV12-3 or TRBV12-4 to TRBJ1-2; 7 bases agree with TRBD1. The ends lost 5 bases at V and 4 bases at J; junction bases unmatched: 10. The CDR3 has 15 residues. The CDR3 DNA follows: TGTGCCAGCAGTCTAAGGACAGGTTCTCCCTATGGCTACACCTTC. Its protein is CASSLRTGSPYGYTF.

The table lists this clonotype with many counts. In DNA, the CDR3 is TGTGCCAGCAGCGTAGGAGGACAAGAGACCCAGTACTTC. Its translation: CASSVGGQETQYF. The chain uses TRBV9 and TRBJ2-5; the D is unclear. The CDR3 has 13 amino acids. The V gene lost 0 bases and the J gene lost 2 bases, with 5 bases spanning the gap. CDR1 is SGDLS, CDR2 YYNGEE, per germline.

Ten or more counts support this clonotype. The chain has TRBV13 and TRBJ2-7, with 13 bases fitting TRBD2. The CDR3 loop spans 16 amino acids. V shed 5 bases, J shed 4 bases, and the junction held 8 bases outside the gene matches. CDR1 PRHDT and CDR2 FYEKMQ come from the germline V gene (reference sequence). CDR3 protein: CASSPTSGRAKYEQYF. Here the CDR3 DNA reads TGTGCCAGCAGCCCTACTAGCGGGAGGGCCAAATACGAGCAGTACTTC. Full variable domain (outside the CDR3, taken from reference TRBV13 and TRBJ2-7): AAGVIQSPRHLIKEKRETATLKCYPIPRHDTVYWYQQGPGQDPQFLISFYEKMQSDKGSIPDRFSAQQFSDYHSELNMSSLELGDSALYFCASSPTSGRAKYEQYFGPGTRLTVT.

This clonotype was picked up many times. V is TRBV9 and J is TRBJ2-5; possibly TRBD1 for D (6 bases). CDR3 length equals 16 residues. CDR1 and CDR2 from the germline V gene are SGDLS and YYNGEE. V was shortened by 0 bases and J by 2 bases, with 14 bases between the two germline ends. CDR3 DNA: TGTGCCAGCAGCGTAGACCCCGGGACAACTCAAGAGACCCAGTACTTC. Amino acids: CASSVDPGTTQETQYF. Full variable domain (remainder filled in from reference TRBV9 and TRBJ2-5): DSGVTQTPKHLITATGQRVTLRCSPRSGDLSVYWYQQSLDQGLQFLIQYYNGEERAKGNILERFSAQQFPDLHSELNLSSLELGDSALYFCASSVDPGTTQETQYFGPGTRLLVL.